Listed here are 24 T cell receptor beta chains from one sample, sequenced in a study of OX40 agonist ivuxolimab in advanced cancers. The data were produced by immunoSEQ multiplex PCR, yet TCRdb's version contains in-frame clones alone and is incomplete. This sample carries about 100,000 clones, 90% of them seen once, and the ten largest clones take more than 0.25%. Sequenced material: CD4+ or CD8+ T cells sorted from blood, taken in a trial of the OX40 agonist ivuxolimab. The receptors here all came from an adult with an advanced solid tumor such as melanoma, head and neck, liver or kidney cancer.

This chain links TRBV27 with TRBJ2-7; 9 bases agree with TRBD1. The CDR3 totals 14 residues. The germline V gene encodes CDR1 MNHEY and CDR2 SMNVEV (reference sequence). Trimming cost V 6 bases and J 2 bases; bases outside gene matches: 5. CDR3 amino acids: CASRRGQGTYEQYF. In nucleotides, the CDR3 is TGTGCCAGCAGGCGGGGACAGGGAACCTACGAGCAGTACTTC.

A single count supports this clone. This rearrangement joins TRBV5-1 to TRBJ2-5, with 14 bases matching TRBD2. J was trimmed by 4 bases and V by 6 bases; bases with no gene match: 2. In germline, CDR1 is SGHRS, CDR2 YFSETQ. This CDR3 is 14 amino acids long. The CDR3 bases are TGCGCCAGCACCGGACTAGCGGGAGGAGAGACCCAGTACTTC. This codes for CASTGLAGGETQYF.

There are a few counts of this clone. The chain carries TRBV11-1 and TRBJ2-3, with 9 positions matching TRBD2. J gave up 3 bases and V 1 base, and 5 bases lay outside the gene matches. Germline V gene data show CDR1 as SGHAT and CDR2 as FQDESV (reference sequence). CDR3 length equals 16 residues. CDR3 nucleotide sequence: TGTGCCAGCAGCTTAGAGTATGCGGGAGGGACAGATACGCAGTATTTT. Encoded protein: CASSLEYAGGTDTQYF.

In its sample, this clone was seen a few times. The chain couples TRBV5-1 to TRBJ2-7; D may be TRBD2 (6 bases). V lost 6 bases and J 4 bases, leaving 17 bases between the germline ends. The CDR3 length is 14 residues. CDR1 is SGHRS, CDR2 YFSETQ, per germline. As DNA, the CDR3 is TGCGCCAGCAACAATCCGGGAGAGCGATACGAGCAGTACTTC. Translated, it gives CASNNPGERYEQYF.

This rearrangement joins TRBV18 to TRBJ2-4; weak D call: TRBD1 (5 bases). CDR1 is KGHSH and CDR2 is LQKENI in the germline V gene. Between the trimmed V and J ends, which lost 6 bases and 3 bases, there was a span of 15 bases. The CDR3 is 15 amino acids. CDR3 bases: TGTGCCAGCTCTCCTCAAACAGGTCGCAAAAACATTCAGTACTTC. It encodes CASSPQTGRKNIQYF.

CDR3 nucleotides: TGTGCCAGCAGCTCCAAACGACAGGGCCCCTCTGGAAACACCATATATTTT. Protein sequence: CASSSKRQGPSGNTIYF. This rearrangement joins TRBV13 to TRBJ1-3, with TRBD1 matching 7 bases. The CDR3 covers 17 residues. CDR1 and CDR2 from the germline V gene are PRHDT and FYEKMQ (reference sequence). J gave up 0 bases and V 4 bases, and 9 bases lay outside the gene matches.

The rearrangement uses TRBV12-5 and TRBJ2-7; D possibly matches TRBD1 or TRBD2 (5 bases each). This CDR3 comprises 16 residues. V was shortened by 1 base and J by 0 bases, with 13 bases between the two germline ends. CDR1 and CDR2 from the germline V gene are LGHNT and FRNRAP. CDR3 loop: CASGLAPGRDSYEQYF. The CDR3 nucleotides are TGTGCTAGTGGTTTGGCGCCGGGACGGGACTCCTACGAGCAGTACTTC. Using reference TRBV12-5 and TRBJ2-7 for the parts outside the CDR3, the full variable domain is DARVTQTPRHKVTEMGQEVTMRCQPILGHNTVFWYRQTMMQGLELLAYFRNRAPLDDSGMPKDRFSAEMPDATLATLKIQPSEPRDSAVYFCASGLAPGRDSYEQYFGPGTRLTVT.

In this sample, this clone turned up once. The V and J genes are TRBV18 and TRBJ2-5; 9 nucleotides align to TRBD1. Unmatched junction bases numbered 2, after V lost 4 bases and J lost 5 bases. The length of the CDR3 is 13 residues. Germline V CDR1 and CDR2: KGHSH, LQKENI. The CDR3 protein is CASSLDRGETQYF. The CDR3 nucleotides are TGTGCCAGCTCACTGGACAGGGGTGAGACCCAGTACTTC. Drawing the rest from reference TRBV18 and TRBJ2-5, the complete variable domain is NAGVMQNPRHLVRRRGQEARLRCSPMKGHSHVYWYRQLPEEGLKFMVYLQKENIIDESGMPKERFSAEFPKEGPSILRIQQVVRGDSAAYFCASSLDRGETQYFGPGTRLLVL.

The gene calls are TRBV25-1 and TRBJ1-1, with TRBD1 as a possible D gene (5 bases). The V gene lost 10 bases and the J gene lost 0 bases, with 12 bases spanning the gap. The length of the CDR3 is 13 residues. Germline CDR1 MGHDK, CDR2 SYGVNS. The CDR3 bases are TGTGCCACGGGGGGAGAGATGAACACTGAAGCTTTCTTT. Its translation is CATGGEMNTEAFF.

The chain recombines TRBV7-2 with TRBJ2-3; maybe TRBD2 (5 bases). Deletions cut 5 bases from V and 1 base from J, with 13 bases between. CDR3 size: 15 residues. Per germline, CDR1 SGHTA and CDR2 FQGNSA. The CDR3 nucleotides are TGTGCCAGCAGCGGAGCGGCAGACCGCACAGATACGCAGTATTTT. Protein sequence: CASSGAADRTDTQYF.

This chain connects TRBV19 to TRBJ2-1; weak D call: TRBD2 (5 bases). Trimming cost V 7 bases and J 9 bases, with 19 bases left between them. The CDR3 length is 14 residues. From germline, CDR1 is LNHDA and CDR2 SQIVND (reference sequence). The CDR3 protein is CASTPRGPAGEQFF. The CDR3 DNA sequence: TGTGCCAGTACCCCACGCGGGCCGGCCGGTGAGCAGTTCTTC.

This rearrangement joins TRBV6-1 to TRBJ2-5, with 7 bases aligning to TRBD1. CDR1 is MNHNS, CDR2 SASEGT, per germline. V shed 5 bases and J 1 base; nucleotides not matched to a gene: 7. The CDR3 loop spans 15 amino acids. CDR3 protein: CASSPGTVSQETQYF. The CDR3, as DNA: TGTGCCAGCAGTCCCGGGACAGTCTCCCAAGAGACCCAGTACTTC.

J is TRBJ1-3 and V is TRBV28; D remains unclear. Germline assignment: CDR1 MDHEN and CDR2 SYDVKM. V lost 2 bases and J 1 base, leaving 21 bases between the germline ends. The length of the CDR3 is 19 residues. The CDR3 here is CASSLLMRRSTVSGNTIYF. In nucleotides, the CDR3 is TGTGCCAGCAGTTTACTTATGAGACGGTCGACGGTGTCTGGAAACACCATATATTTT.

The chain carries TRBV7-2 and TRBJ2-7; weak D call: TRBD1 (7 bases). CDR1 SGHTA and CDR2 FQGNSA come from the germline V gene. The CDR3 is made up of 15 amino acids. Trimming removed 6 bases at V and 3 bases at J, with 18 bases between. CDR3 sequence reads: CASREGALVVYEQYF. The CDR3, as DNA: TGTGCCAGCAGGGAGGGGGCGTTAGTGGTCTACGAGCAGTACTTC.

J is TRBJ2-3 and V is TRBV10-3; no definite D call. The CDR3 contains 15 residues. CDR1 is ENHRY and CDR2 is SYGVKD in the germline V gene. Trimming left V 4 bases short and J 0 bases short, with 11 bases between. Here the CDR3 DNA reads TGTGCCATCAGTGCCTCCGGGTCCAGCACAGATACGCAGTATTTT. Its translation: CAISASGSSTDTQYF.

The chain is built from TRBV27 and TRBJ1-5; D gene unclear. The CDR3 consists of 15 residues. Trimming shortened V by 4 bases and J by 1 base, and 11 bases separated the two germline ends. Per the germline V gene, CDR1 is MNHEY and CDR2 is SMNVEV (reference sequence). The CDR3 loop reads CASSSDWMSNQPQHF. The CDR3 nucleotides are TGTGCCAGCAGTTCGGACTGGATGAGCAATCAGCCCCAGCATTTT.

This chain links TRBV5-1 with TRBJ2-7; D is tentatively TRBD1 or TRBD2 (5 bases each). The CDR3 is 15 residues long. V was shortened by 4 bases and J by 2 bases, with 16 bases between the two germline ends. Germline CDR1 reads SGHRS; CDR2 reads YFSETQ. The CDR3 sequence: CASSQGPTETYEQYF. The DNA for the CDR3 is TGCGCCAGCAGCCAGGGACCCACTGAAACCTACGAGCAGTACTTC.

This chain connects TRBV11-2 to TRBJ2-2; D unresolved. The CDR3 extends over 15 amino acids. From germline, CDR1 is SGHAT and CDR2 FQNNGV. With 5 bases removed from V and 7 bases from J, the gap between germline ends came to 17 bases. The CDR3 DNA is TGTGCCAGCAGCCTCTCCGGCGCCTATTACGGGGAGCTGTTTTTT. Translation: CASSLSGAYYGELFF.

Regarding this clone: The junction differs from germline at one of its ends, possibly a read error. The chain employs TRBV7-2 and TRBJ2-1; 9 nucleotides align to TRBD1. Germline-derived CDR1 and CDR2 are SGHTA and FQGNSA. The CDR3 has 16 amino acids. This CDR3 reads CASSGPGTGRYNGQFF. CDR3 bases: TGTGCCAGCAGCGGTCCCGGGACAGGGCGTTACAATGGGCAGTTCTTC. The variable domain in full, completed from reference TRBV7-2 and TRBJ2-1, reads GAGVSQSPSNKVTEKGKDVELRCDPISGHTALYWYRQSLGQGLEFLIYFQGNSAPDKSGLPSDRFSAERTGGSVSTLTIQRTQQEDSAVYLCASSGPGTGRYNGQFFGPGTRLTVL.

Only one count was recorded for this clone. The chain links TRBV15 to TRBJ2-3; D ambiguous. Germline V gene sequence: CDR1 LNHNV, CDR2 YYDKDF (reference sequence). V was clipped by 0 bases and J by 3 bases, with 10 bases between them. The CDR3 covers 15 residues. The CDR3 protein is CATSRDRASTDTQYF. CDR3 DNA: TGTGCCACCAGCAGAGATCGGGCAAGTACAGATACGCAGTATTTT.

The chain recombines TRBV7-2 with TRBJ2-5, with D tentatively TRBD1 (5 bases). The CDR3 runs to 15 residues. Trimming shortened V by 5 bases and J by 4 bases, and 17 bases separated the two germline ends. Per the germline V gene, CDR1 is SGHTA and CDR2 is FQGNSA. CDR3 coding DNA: TGTGCCAGCAGCCTCTCAAGGGGCGGAATAGAGACCCAGTACTTC. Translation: CASSLSRGGIETQYF.

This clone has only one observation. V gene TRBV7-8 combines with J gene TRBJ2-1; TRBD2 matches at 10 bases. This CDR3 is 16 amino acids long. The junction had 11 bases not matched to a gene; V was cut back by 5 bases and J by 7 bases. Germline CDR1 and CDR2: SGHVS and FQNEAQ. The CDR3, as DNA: TGTGCCAGCAGCGCCGCCGGACTAGCGGAGGGTAATGAGCAGTTCTTC. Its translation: CASSAAGLAEGNEQFF.

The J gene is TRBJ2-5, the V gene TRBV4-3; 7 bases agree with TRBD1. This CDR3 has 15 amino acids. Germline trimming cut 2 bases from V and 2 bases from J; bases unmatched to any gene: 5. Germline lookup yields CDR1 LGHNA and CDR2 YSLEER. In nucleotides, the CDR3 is TGCGCCAGCAGCCAAAGGGACAGCACTCAAGAGACCCAGTACTTC. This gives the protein CASSQRDSTQETQYF.

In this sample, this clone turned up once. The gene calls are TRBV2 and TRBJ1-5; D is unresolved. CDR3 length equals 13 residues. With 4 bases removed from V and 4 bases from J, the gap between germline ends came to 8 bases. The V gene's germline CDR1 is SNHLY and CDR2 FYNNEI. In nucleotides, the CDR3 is TGTGCCAGCAGTGTTCAGGCGAATCAGCCCCAGCATTTT. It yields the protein CASSVQANQPQHF.